These 8 T cell receptor beta chains share one sample of origin, sequenced in a study of blood T cells in healthy people across ages. Together with a sample-barcoded 5' primer, a J-beta primer mix was included in a second PCR lasting roughly 6 to 12 cycles. One entry per CDR3 protein, called by TCRdb with MiXCR from the 5' RACE reads. The data hold 1.5 million to 2 million distinct CDR3 sequences, with just under 50% observed a single time. Sequencing was performed on blood. The receptors come from a woman between 35 and 50 years old in good health.

The gene calls are TRBV20-1 and TRBJ2-3; 14 bases match TRBD2. The J segment lost 1 base and the V segment lost 3 bases, leaving 15 bases of the junction unmatched. The CDR3 spans 20 residues. CDR1 is DFQATT and CDR2 is SNEGSKA in the germline V gene (reference sequence). This CDR3 is CSASPYPGLAGGVGTDTQYF. CDR3 bases: TGCAGTGCTAGTCCCTATCCCGGACTAGCGGGGGGTGTGGGCACAGATACGCAGTATTTT.

The sample holds a few counts of this clonotype. The chain recombines TRBV6-2 or TRBV6-3 with TRBJ1-5; D unresolved. CDR1 is MNHEY and CDR2 is SVGEGT in the germline V gene. The V end was cut by 2 bases, the J end by 4 bases, with 9 bases between. CDR3 length: 14 residues. The CDR3 loop is CASSYRYGNQPQHF. For the CDR3, the DNA is TGTGCCAGCAGTTACAGGTACGGTAATCAGCCCCAGCATTTT.

The chain links TRBV20-1 to TRBJ2-3, with a weak D call TRBD2 (5 bases). Per germline, CDR1 DFQATT and CDR2 SNEGSKA (reference sequence). The CDR3 sequence is 13 residues long. With 0 bases removed from V and 5 bases from J, the gap between germline ends came to 9 bases. CDR3 coding DNA: TGCAGTGCTAGAGATGAGGAGGTAGATACGCAGTATTTT. This gives the protein CSARDEEVDTQYF.

This chain joins TRBV6-1 and TRBJ2-7; 7 bases are a match to TRBD1. CDR1 MNHNS and CDR2 SASEGT come from the germline V gene. The length of the CDR3 is 14 residues. V dropped 6 bases and J dropped 2; count of bases not matched to a gene: 7. CDR3 coding DNA: TGTGCCAGCAGGGTCACCGGGACAGCCTACGAGCAGTACTTC. Its protein is CASRVTGTAYEQYF.

This clonotype was seen only a few times. This chain links TRBV4-2 with TRBJ2-7; no firm D call. The germline V gene has CDR1 LGHNA and CDR2 YNFKEQ. The CDR3 totals 17 residues. Trimming removed 2 bases from V and 1 base from J, with 18 bases in between. CDR3 DNA sequence: TGTGCCAGCAGCCAACCCTTCCCTGGCAGGCGTTCCTACGAGCAGTACTTC. This codes for CASSQPFPGRRSYEQYF.

DNA of the CDR3: TGCAGTGCTAGCGTGGGATTTAACTATGGCTACACCTTC. Translating gives CSASVGFNYGYTF. The rearrangement links TRBV20-1 to TRBJ1-2, with D unclear. V was cut by 3 bases and J by 1 base, with 9 bases left in between. CDR3 length equals 13 residues. Germline V lookup: CDR1 DFQATT, CDR2 SNEGSKA (reference sequence).

The chain recombines TRBV20-1 with TRBJ1-5, with TRBD1 identical over 9 bases. V trimming: 1 base; J trimming: 6 bases; junction bases outside the gene matches: 10. This CDR3 has 16 residues. The germline V gene encodes CDR1 DFQATT and CDR2 SNEGSKA (reference sequence). The CDR3 loop reads CSARALGTGQGQPQHF. CDR3 sequence (DNA): TGCAGTGCTAGAGCCCTCGGGACAGGGCAAGGTCAGCCCCAGCATTTT.

With regard to this clonotype: The junction does not match germline at one end; this may be a read error. V usage is TRBV7-7 and J usage is TRBJ2-1; 10 nucleotides align to TRBD2. This CDR3 spans 15 amino acids. In germline, CDR1 is SSHAT, CDR2 FNYEAQ (reference sequence). CDR3 bases: TGTGCTAGCAGCCCTCCTAGCGGGGGACCCAATGAGCAGTTCTTC. This gives the protein CASSPPSGGPNEQFF.